The 9 T cell receptor beta chains presented below share a single source sample, sequenced in a study of identical twins. MiXCR, run by TCRdb on the 5' RACE reads, gives a single entry per CDR3 protein. The repertoire consists of about 1.7 million distinct CDR3 sequences, with less than 35% occurring once and the leading ten covering approximately 0.29%. Sequenced: cord blood. The receptors stem from a newborn girl in good health.

The rearrangement links TRBV5-1 to TRBJ1-2, with 10 bases lining up with TRBD1. Germline CDR1 and CDR2: SGHRS and YFSETQ. The ends lost 3 bases at V and 3 bases at J; junction bases unmatched: 8. This CDR3 region has 16 residues. CDR3 residues: CASSWGTGEDDYGYTF. The CDR3 DNA reads as TGCGCCAGCAGCTGGGGGACAGGGGAAGACGACTATGGCTACACCTTC.

This chain uses TRBV25-1 with TRBJ2-1; tentatively, D is TRBD2 (5 bases). The length of the CDR3 is 16 residues. Germline values: CDR1 MGHDK, CDR2 SYGVNS. V lost 2 bases, J lost 4 bases, and 15 bases lay in between. The CDR3 loop reads CASSEGPAVGYNEQFF. Written as DNA, the CDR3 is TGTGCCAGCAGTGAAGGACCAGCGGTCGGTTACAATGAGCAGTTCTTC.

The chain couples TRBV28 to TRBJ2-2, with D hard to call. This CDR3 has 13 amino acids. V was clipped by 3 bases and J by 6 bases, with 8 bases between them. Germline V CDR1 and CDR2: MDHEN, SYDVKM. The CDR3 DNA follows: TGTGCCAGCAGTTTTGTATTCGCCGGGGAGCTGTTTTTT. This encodes CASSFVFAGELFF.

A few counts support this clonotype. The gene calls are TRBV7-9 and TRBJ2-3, with 7 bases that match TRBD2. Germline assignment: CDR1 SEHNR and CDR2 FQNEAQ (reference sequence). The CDR3 spans 15 residues. Unmatched junction bases numbered 7, after V lost 3 bases and J lost 4 bases. CDR3 in DNA: TGTGCCAGCAGCTTCCCAGCGGGAAGGGCAGATACGCAGTATTTT. The encoded protein is CASSFPAGRADTQYF.

This clonotype was counted a few times. The chain couples TRBV28 to TRBJ1-2; D may be TRBD1 (5 bases). The CDR3 has 15 amino acids. From germline, CDR1 is MDHEN and CDR2 SYDVKM. V was cut by 4 bases and J by 7 bases, with 19 bases left in between. The CDR3 loop is CASSSQSQGFGGYTF. CDR3 coding DNA: TGTGCCAGCAGTTCGCAATCTCAGGGATTTGGTGGCTACACCTTC.

This clonotype was recorded at least ten times. The V call is TRBV2, the J call TRBJ2-1, with D tentatively TRBD2 (7 bases). Trimming took 5 bases from V and 2 from J, leaving 19 bases between them. The CDR3 totals 17 residues. Per the germline V gene, CDR1 is SNHLY and CDR2 is FYNNEI. CDR3 DNA: TGTGCCAGCAGTAGAAGGGGGGGGATATTAACCTACAATGAGCAGTTCTTC. Its translation: CASSRRGGILTYNEQFF.

The chain is built from TRBV4-1 and TRBJ2-3, with TRBD2 identical over 9 bases. V gave up 0 bases and J gave up 0 bases; unmatched junction bases: 10. This CDR3 contains 19 residues. CDR1 is MGHRA, CDR2 YSYEKL, per germline. The CDR3 is CASSQDALAGFASTDTQYF. The CDR3 nucleotides are TGCGCCAGCAGCCAAGATGCCCTAGCGGGGTTCGCTAGCACAGATACGCAGTATTTT.

V and J are TRBV20-1 and TRBJ2-2; 9 nucleotides agree with TRBD2. The CDR3 sequence is 18 residues long. Looked up from germline, CDR1 is DFQATT and CDR2 is SNEGSKA (reference sequence). J lost 8 bases, V lost 0 bases, and 16 bases had no gene match. The CDR3 loop reads CSARDSSGGPAFSGELFF. DNA for the CDR3: TGCAGTGCTAGAGATTCCAGCGGGGGGCCAGCGTTTTCAGGGGAGCTGTTTTTT.

This chain joins TRBV11-2 and TRBJ2-1; D ambiguous. Per germline, CDR1 SGHAT and CDR2 FQNNGV. This CDR3 has 16 amino acids. V lost 4 bases, J lost 10 bases, and 23 bases lay in between. CDR3 sequence: CASSSNMGPGPREQFF. In DNA, the CDR3 is TGTGCCAGCAGCTCCAATATGGGCCCTGGACCGCGCGAGCAGTTCTTC.